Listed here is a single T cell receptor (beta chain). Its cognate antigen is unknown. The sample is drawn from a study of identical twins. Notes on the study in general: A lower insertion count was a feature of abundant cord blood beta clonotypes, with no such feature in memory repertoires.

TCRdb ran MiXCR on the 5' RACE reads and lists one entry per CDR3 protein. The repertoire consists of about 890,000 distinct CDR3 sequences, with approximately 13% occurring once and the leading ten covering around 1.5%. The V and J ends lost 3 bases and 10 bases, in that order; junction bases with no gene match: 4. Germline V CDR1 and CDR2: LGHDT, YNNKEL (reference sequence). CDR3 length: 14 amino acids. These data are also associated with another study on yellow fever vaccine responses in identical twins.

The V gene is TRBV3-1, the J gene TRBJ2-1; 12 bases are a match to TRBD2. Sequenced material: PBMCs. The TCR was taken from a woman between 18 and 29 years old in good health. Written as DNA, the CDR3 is TGTGCCAGCAGCCAGGCTAGCGGGGGGGGCGAGCAGTTCTTC. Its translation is CASSQASGGGEQFF.